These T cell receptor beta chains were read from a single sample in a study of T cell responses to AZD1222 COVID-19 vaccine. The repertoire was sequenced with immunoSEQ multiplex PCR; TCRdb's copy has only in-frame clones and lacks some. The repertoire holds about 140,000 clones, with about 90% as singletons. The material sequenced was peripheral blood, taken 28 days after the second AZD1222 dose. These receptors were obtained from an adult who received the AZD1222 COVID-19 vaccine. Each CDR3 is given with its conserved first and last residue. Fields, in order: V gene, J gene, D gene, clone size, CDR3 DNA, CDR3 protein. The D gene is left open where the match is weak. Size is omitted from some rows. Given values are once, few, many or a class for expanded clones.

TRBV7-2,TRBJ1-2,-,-,TGTGCCAGCGGCCGTCGGGGCTTCGGTGACTATGGCTACACCTTC,CASGRRGFGDYGYTF
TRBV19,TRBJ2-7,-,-,TGTGCCAGTAGTATCAGAGGGGGGACCGCCGTGAACGAGCAGTACTTC,CASSIRGGTAVNEQYF
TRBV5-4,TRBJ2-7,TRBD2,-,TGTGCCAGCAGACGGGGACTAGATAAGACCTACGAGCAGTACTTC,CASRRGLDKTYEQYF
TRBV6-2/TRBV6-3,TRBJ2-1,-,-,TGTGCCAGCAGCACTAGGGAGGCAAGCCAGGGTGTTGAGCAGTTCTTC,CASSTREASQGVEQFF
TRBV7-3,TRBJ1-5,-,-,TGTGCCAGCAGCTTACCCGTAGTTGGTCAGCCCCAGCATTTT,CASSLPVVGQPQHF
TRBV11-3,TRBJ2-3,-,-,TGTGCCAGCAGCTTAAGAGGGGGGCCCACAGATACGCAGTATTTT,CASSLRGGPTDTQYF
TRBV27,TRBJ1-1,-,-,TGTGCCAGCAGTTTCGGGGGCGCGACTGAAGCTTTCTTT,CASSFGGATEAFF
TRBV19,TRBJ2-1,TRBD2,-,TGTGCCAGTAATCGGCGGGGGTCCTACAATGAGCAGTTCTTC,CASNRRGSYNEQFF
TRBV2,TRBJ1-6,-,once,TGTGCCAGCAGTGCCATAGACGGGTATTCACCCCTCCACTTT,CASSAIDGYSPLHF
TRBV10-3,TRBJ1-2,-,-,TGTGCCATCAGTGACCTCACCCTTATTGCTAACTATGGCTACACCTTC,CAISDLTLIANYGYTF
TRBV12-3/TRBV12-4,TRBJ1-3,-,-,TGTGCCAGCACCTTAACTGGAAACACCATATATTTT,CASTLTGNTIYF
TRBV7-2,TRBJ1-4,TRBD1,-,TGTGCCAGCAGCCTTCTGGGGACAGGGGGAGACAGAAAACTGTTTTTT,CASSLLGTGGDRKLFF
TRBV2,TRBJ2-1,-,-,TGTGCCAGCAGGGGAGAGCCAGCGAATGAGCAGTTCTTC,CASRGEPANEQFF
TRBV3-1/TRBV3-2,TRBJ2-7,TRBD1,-,TGTGCCAGCAGCCACGGGACAGCAGCCTACGAGCAGTACTTC,CASSHGTAAYEQYF
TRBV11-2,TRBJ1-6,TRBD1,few,TGTGCCAGCAGCGAGGGGGCAGGCTCACCCCTCCACTTT,CASSEGAGSPLHF
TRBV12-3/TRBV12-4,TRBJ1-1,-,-,TGTGCCAGCAGTTTATGGAGCACTGAAGCTTTCTTT,CASSLWSTEAFF
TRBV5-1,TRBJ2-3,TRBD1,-,TGCGCCAGCACCGGACAGGGGCCCGATACGCAGTATTTT,CASTGQGPDTQYF
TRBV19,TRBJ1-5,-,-,TGTGCCAGTAGTATCCCCCCCAGAGATAGCAATCAGCCCCAGCATTTT,CASSIPPRDSNQPQHF
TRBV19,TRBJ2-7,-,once,TGTGCCAGTAGCCCCCAGGGATACGAGCAGTACTTC,CASSPQGYEQYF
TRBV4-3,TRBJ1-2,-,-,TGCGCCAGCAGCCAAGATCGGGTATCTGGAAATGGCTACACCTTC,CASSQDRVSGNGYTF
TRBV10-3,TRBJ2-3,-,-,TGTGCCATCAGGGGACTTGGGACAGATACGCAGTATTTT,CAIRGLGTDTQYF
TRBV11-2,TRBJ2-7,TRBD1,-,TGTGCCAGCAGCTTCACCCACCGGGACAGGGGCTACGAGCAGTACTTC,CASSFTHRDRGYEQYF
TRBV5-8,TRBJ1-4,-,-,TGTGCCAGCAGCTTTGTGGGCAGTTATAATGAAAAACTGTTTTTT,CASSFVGSYNEKLFF
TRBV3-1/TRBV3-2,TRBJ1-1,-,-,TGTGCCAGCAGCCTCCCGGGGGGGAACACTGAAGCTTTCTTT,CASSLPGGNTEAFF
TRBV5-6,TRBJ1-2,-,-,TGTGCCAGCAGCTTTCGGCAGGGTGGGAGCTATGGCTACACCTTC,CASSFRQGGSYGYTF
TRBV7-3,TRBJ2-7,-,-,TGTGCCAGCAGCTTATGGGCACATTCCTACGAGCAGTACTTC,CASSLWAHSYEQYF
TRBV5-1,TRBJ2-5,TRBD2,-,TGCGCCAGCAGCGATCTAGCGGAAGAGACCCAGTACTTC,CASSDLAEETQYF
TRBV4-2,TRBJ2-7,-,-,TGTGCCAGCAGCCAAGGAGTAGCGTTCGCCTACGAGCAGTACTTC,CASSQGVAFAYEQYF
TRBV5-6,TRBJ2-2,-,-,TGTGCCCGCCGAAAATGGAGGGCCCCCGGGGAGCTGTTTTTT,CARRKWRAPGELFF